This TCR beta chain is drawn from a study of T cells after somatic rescue of genetic block. Germline V gene data show CDR1 as SGDLS and CDR2 as YYNGEE. The V and J ends lost 0 bases and 4 bases, in that order; junction bases with no gene match: 7. This CDR3 comprises 18 residues. Measured with immunoSEQ multiplex PCR; TCRdb has only the in-frame clones, and not every one. The sample comprises about 120,000 clones, 90% to 95% of which are singletons, and around 1.5% rests with the top ten. This TCR came from a woman between 18 and 29 years old. The chain employs TRBV9 and TRBJ2-1, with 13 positions matching TRBD2. The sample consisted of peripheral blood mononuclear cells (PBMCs). The CDR3 region is CASSVGLAGGLGYNEQFF. CDR3 nucleotide sequence: TGTGCCAGCAGCGTAGGACTAGCGGGGGGTCTGGGATACAATGAGCAGTTCTTC.